This paragraph reports one T cell receptor beta chain. Antigen: not known. The data stem from a study of T cell responses to AZD1222 COVID-19 vaccine. Whole-study results and caveats: Spike-wide coverage was observed for vaccine-associated CD4 TCRs, with dominant responses at 160-218 and 743-854. The donors showed a predominance of white British ancestry and of females, with possible underestimation of clonal diversity. Recipients of two AZD1222 doses showed rising Spike-specific TCR breadth and depth.

The length of the CDR3 is 14 residues. Germline lookup yields CDR1 SNHLY and CDR2 FYNNEI. V lost 11 bases, J lost 8 bases, and 24 bases lay in between. Profiling relied on immunoSEQ multiplex PCR, and the TCRdb table lists in-frame clones only, not all of them. The sample holds 95,000 to 110,000 clones, 91% seen once. This chain links TRBV2 with TRBJ1-1, with unresolved D. The receptor was isolated from an adult in good health. Specimen: peripheral blood, collected on day 0 of AZD1222 vaccination. The CDR3 DNA sequence: TGTGCCGGCCGGGAGGACGGGCGTGGGAGGGAAGCTTTCTTT. This sequence encodes CAGREDGRGREAFF.